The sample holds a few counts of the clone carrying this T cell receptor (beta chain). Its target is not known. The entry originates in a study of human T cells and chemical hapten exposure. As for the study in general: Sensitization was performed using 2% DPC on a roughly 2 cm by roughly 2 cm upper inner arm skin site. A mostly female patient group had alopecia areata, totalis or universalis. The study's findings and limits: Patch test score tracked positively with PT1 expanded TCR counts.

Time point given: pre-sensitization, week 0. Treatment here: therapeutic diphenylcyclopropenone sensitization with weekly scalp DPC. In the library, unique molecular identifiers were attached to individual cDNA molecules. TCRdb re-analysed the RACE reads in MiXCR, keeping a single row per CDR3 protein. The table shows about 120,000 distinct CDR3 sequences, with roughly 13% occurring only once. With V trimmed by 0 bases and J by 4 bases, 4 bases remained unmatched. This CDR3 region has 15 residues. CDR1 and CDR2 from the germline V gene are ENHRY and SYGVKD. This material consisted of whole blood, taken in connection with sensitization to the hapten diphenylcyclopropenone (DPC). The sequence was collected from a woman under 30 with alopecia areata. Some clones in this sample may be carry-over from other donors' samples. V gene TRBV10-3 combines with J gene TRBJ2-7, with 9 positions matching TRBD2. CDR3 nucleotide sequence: TGTGCCATCAGTGAGTCACAGCGGGGGGATTACGAGCAGTACTTC. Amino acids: CAISESQRGDYEQYF.